Listed below are T cell receptor beta chains from one sample, sequenced in a study of clonality assessment in lymphoblastic leukemia. TCRdb analysed the PCR reads with MiXCR anew, one entry per CDR3 protein. This listing includes about 6 distinct CDR3 sequences. The source of these receptors is a human donor with acute lymphoblastic leukemia. Each CDR3 is given without its conserved first and last residue.

V gene	J gene	CDR3 protein
TRBV11-2	TRBJ2-1	ASKGGWSMDEQF
TRBV14	TRBJ2-1	ASSQDWQGLGEQF
TRBV5-4	TRBJ1-2	ASSSGQKNYGYT